Listed here are 8 T cell receptor beta chains from one sample, sequenced in a study of blood T cell repertoires in COVID-19. Assay used: immunoSEQ multiplex PCR; TCRdb lists only in-frame clones, some missing. This table holds around 94,000 clones, 75% to 90% found once. Sequences were obtained from peripheral blood. These receptors all come from a woman between 50 and 59 years old with COVID-19, enrolled during active disease.

The V gene is TRBV6-5, the J gene TRBJ1-3; possibly TRBD1 for D (5 bases). This CDR3 has 14 residues. The V end was cut by 6 bases, the J end by 7 bases, with 16 bases between. CDR1 is MNHEY, CDR2 SVGAGI, per germline. The CDR3 sequence is CASRHPREGNTIYF. The CDR3 region has the DNA TGTGCCAGCAGACACCCCAGGGAGGGTAACACCATATATTTT.

The CDR3 region has the DNA TGTGCCAGCAGTTCGTGGGGGGGTGGCAATGAGCAGTTCTTC. It specifies CASSSWGGGNEQFF. The rearrangement links TRBV27 to TRBJ2-1; TRBD2 agrees at 7 bases. There are 14 residues in the CDR3. Trimming cost V 4 bases and J 6 bases; bases outside gene matches: 6. The germline V gene has CDR1 MNHEY and CDR2 SMNVEV (reference sequence).

The chain has TRBV28 and TRBJ2-2; 10 nucleotides align to TRBD1. The CDR3 spans 19 residues. In germline, CDR1 is MDHEN, CDR2 SYDVKM. V lost 6 bases, J lost 3 bases, and 16 bases stayed unmatched. The CDR3 nucleotides are TGTGCCAGCAGAAAACTTAACCTTGACAGGGGGCCGTACACCGGGGAGCTGTTTTTT. Encoded protein: CASRKLNLDRGPYTGELFF. Supplemented by reference TRBV28 and TRBJ2-2, the full variable domain reads DVKVTQSSRYLVKRTGEKVFLECVQDMDHENMFWYRQDPGLGLRLIYFSYDVKMKEKGDIPEGYSVSREKKERFSLILESASTNQTSMYLCASRKLNLDRGPYTGELFFGEGSRLTVL.

For the CDR3, the DNA is TGTGCCAGTAGTACTTCGGAGGGAACTGAAGCTTTCTTT. Translation gives CASSTSEGTEAFF. The chain employs TRBV19 and TRBJ1-1, with unresolved D. This CDR3 region has 13 residues. V shed 4 bases and J shed 5 bases, with 11 bases lying between them. Germline V gene data show CDR1 as LNHDA and CDR2 as SQIVND (reference sequence).

This clone appeared once. The V call is TRBV3-1 (or the pseudogene TRBV3-2), the J call TRBJ2-3, with TRBD1 identical over 9 bases. The CDR3 is made up of 16 amino acids. Trimming at V came to 3 bases and at J to 5 bases, leaving 9 bases not matched to a gene. CDR1 and CDR2 from the germline V gene are LGHDT and YNNKEL (reference sequence). CDR3 sequence (DNA): TGTGCCAGCAGCCAGAAGAGGACAGGGGTTGGAGATACGCAGTATTTT. Protein sequence: CASSQKRTGVGDTQYF.

This clone is a singleton in its sample. V and J are TRBV7-9 and TRBJ1-2; D perhaps matches TRBD1 (5 bases). Germline CDR1 is SEHNR and CDR2 is FQNEAQ (reference sequence). The CDR3 totals 13 residues. V lost 6 bases and J lost 9, with 17 bases in between. The CDR3 nucleotides read TGTGCCAGCAGAACCGACAGAGTATGTCGCTACACCTTC. Translation gives CASRTDRVCRYTF.

Notes on this clone: A junction boundary mismatches the germline segment, possibly from a read error. This chain joins TRBV7-9 and TRBJ1-2; TRBD1 is a possible D gene (5 bases). Germline CDR1 and CDR2: SEHNR and FQNEAQ (reference sequence). There are 14 residues in the CDR3. The CDR3 protein is CASSSLGTNDGYTF. The CDR3 bases are TGTGCCAGCAGCTCCTTAGGGACTAACGATGGCTACACCTTC.

This chain uses TRBV4-3 with TRBJ1-2, with D perhaps TRBD1 (5 bases). The CDR3 sequence is 12 residues long. Germline CDR1 reads LGHNA; CDR2 reads YSLEER. The ends were cut back, 4 bases at V and 6 bases at J, with 9 bases in the middle. The CDR3 here is CASSPGGDGYTF. The CDR3, as DNA: TGCGCCAGCAGCCCGGGGGGGGATGGCTACACCTTC.